Listed here is a single T cell receptor beta chain. Its binding antigen is unknown. No much larger clone exists at a distance of one base, and base qualities are not known. TCRbeta CDR3 regions were amplified from genomic DNA by means of the immunoSEQ Assay, a bias-controlled multiplex PCR. Per the authors' processing: Within the assay, amplification of reference gene primers was used to estimate how many nucleated cells each sample contained. To quantify the absolute abundance of each unique TCRbeta CDR3 rearrangement, sequence reads were collapsed and filtered. For each sample, productive Simpson clonality was calculated as the square root of Simpson's diversity index over productive rearrangements. The immuneACCESS repertoire file appears here via TCRdb, limited to in-frame rearrangements. These files lack a portion of the clones; in checked studies, under half of the deficit traces to unresolved V genes, and the cause of the others is not known. V and J calls plus clone size are reproduced from that table; the DNA served to infer D and trimming. The sample data list fewer than 60,000 clones, and about 90% of these were observed just once. Roughly 12% of the sample goes to the ten largest clones.

CDR1 and CDR2 are read off the germline V gene as SGHTA and FQGTGA. Inclusive of the bounding cysteine and phenylalanine, the CDR3 is 13 residues long. The entry retains the CDR3 DNA only, 39 bases that are in frame from base 1. V sheds 4 bases and J sheds 4 bases, leaving 11 bases between their ends. The collaborating institutions used their own protocols to collect whole blood in K2EDTA tubes. For TCRbeta analysis, collaborators shipped samples in one of three forms: frozen whole blood, isolated PBMCs, or DNA extracted from either of those sample types. The sample comes from a study of blood T cell repertoires in COVID-19 (dated by TCRdb to about 2020). Context from the whole study: Collaborator samples came from the United States, Italy and Spain and covered acute and convalescent phases of COVID-19. Samples were obtained from the ongoing ImmuneRACE study (first 160 participants) and from 1,254 subjects provided by 6 global collaborators. Where available, HLA class I and class II types were taken from metadata supplied by the sample provider and were not determined by assay-based typing. The sample metadata nearly always contained a de-identified subject ID, COVID-19 status, age in years and sex. The repertoires were released in a freely available public database meant as a resource for research on the immune response to SARS-CoV-2. Subjects who had been exposed to COVID-19, were actively infected with it, or had recovered from it provided the deeply sampled blood TCRbeta repertoires that made up the dataset. The material from the prospective study consisted of cDNA or gDNA derived from T cells, B-cell-depleted T cells, or PBMCs. The full study reports these points: Clinical and demographic metadata were provided uncurated, with the amount varying by source and participant.

The sample was peripheral blood. This sequence uses TRBV7-3 and TRBJ2-7; the D gene is perhaps TRBD2, from 6 matching bases. The clonotype was recovered from a human donor with active COVID-19. The donor label of this sample is uncertain. The DNA reads TGTGCCAGCAGCTCCACAGGAGGGTACGAGCAGTACTTC. It specifies CASSSTGGYEQYF.